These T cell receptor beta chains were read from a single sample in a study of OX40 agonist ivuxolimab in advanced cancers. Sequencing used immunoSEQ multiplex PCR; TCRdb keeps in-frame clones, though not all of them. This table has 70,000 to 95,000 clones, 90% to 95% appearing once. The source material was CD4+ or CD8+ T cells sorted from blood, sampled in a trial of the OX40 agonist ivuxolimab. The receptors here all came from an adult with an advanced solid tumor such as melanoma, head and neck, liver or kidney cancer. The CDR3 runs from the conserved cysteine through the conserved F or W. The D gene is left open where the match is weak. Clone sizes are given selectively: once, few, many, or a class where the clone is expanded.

CDR3 DNA: TGTGCCAGCAGCTTCCTGGGCACAGATACGCAGTATTTT
CDR3 protein: CASSFLGTDTQYF
D gene: .
V gene: TRBV5-5
J gene: TRBJ2-3
clone size: few
CDR3 length: 13

CDR3 DNA: TGTGCCAGCCGGGGTCGTTCGAATCAGCCCCAGCATTTT
CDR3 protein: CASRGRSNQPQHF
D gene: .
V gene: TRBV19
J gene: TRBJ1-5
clone size: .
CDR3 length: 13

CDR3 DNA: TGTGCCAGCAGCGTTCTAGGGGGGGACACCGTATACAATGAGCAGTTCTTC
CDR3 protein: CASSVLGGDTVYNEQFF
D gene: .
V gene: TRBV9
J gene: TRBJ2-1
clone size: .
CDR3 length: 17

CDR3 DNA: TGTGCCAGCACAGACGGGGAGACCCAGTACTTC
CDR3 protein: CASTDGETQYF
D gene: .
V gene: TRBV2
J gene: TRBJ2-5
clone size: .
CDR3 length: 11

CDR3 DNA: TGTGCCAGTAGTATGATGGGTGGGGCTAGCGGGAGGGGTACGCAGTATTTT
CDR3 protein: CASSMMGGASGRGTQYF
D gene: TRBD2
V gene: TRBV19
J gene: TRBJ2-3
clone size: .
CDR3 length: 17

CDR3 DNA: TGTGCCAGCAGTGGGTGGCGCGACGATGAGCAGTTCTTC
CDR3 protein: CASSGWRDDEQFF
D gene: .
V gene: TRBV6-4
J gene: TRBJ2-1
clone size: .
CDR3 length: 13

CDR3 DNA: TGCGCCACCAGAGGGTCCCACAATGAGCAGTTCTTC
CDR3 protein: CATRGSHNEQFF
D gene: .
V gene: TRBV5-1
J gene: TRBJ2-1
clone size: .
CDR3 length: 12

CDR3 DNA: TGTGCCAGCAGGGTCGGGCGCCCCTACGAGCAGTACTTC
CDR3 protein: CASRVGRPYEQYF
D gene: .
V gene: TRBV28
J gene: TRBJ2-7
clone size: .
CDR3 length: 13

CDR3 DNA: TGCGCCAGCAGCTCCCGCGGGACAATGGGTGAAAAACTGTTTTTT
CDR3 protein: CASSSRGTMGEKLFF
D gene: .
V gene: TRBV5-1
J gene: TRBJ1-4
clone size: .
CDR3 length: 15

CDR3 DNA: TGTGCCAGCATCGAGGGCAGGGGTTCCTACGAGCAGTACTTC
CDR3 protein: CASIEGRGSYEQYF
D gene: .
V gene: TRBV2
J gene: TRBJ2-7
clone size: .
CDR3 length: 14

CDR3 DNA: TGTGCCAGCAGGAGACTAGCGGAACGTTACGAGCAGTACTTC
CDR3 protein: CASRRLAERYEQYF
D gene: TRBD2
V gene: TRBV11-2
J gene: TRBJ2-7
clone size: .
CDR3 length: 14

CDR3 DNA: TGCGCCAGCAGCTTGGATGGGAGGGTTGAGCAGTTCTTC
CDR3 protein: CASSLDGRVEQFF
D gene: TRBD2
V gene: TRBV5-1
J gene: TRBJ2-1
clone size: once
CDR3 length: 13

CDR3 DNA: TGTGCCAGCAGCTTAAGAGGTGAAGAGACCCAGTACTTC
CDR3 protein: CASSLRGEETQYF
D gene: .
V gene: TRBV11-3
J gene: TRBJ2-5
clone size: .
CDR3 length: 13

CDR3 DNA: TGTGCCAGCAAGTCAGGAGGGGCAGGGGCCCACTATGGCTACACCTTC
CDR3 protein: CASKSGGAGAHYGYTF
D gene: .
V gene: TRBV27
J gene: TRBJ1-2
clone size: .
CDR3 length: 16

CDR3 DNA: TGTGCCATCAGTGGGATACCGACAGGGCCGTCCGAAGAGACCCAGTACTTC
CDR3 protein: CAISGIPTGPSEETQYF
D gene: TRBD1
V gene: TRBV10-3
J gene: TRBJ2-5
clone size: .
CDR3 length: 17

CDR3 DNA: TGTGCCAGTAGTATAGGACGCTGGACAGGAATCGGCGAAGCTTTCTTT
CDR3 protein: CASSIGRWTGIGEAFF
D gene: TRBD1
V gene: TRBV19
J gene: TRBJ1-1
clone size: .
CDR3 length: 16

CDR3 DNA: TGTGCCAGCAGTTTACACTCTGGAAACACCATATATTTT
CDR3 protein: CASSLHSGNTIYF
D gene: .
V gene: TRBV6-1
J gene: TRBJ1-3
clone size: .
CDR3 length: 13

CDR3 DNA: TGTGCCAGCAGCTCACTGCGGACGGGGATACCGGGACTAGTCTCTTGGCGGTTGGGCAATGAGCAGTTCTTC
CDR3 protein: CASSSLRTGIPGLVSWRLGNEQFF
D gene: TRBD2
V gene: TRBV7-1
J gene: TRBJ2-1
clone size: .
CDR3 length: 24

CDR3 DNA: TGTGCCAGCAGTTACCCGGACAGGGACCGAGAGCAGTTCTTC
CDR3 protein: CASSYPDRDREQFF
D gene: TRBD1
V gene: TRBV6-6
J gene: TRBJ2-1
clone size: .
CDR3 length: 14

CDR3 DNA: TGCAGCGTTGGTGGCGGACCACGGGACTCTGGGGCCAACGTCCTGACTTTC
CDR3 protein: CSVGGGPRDSGANVLTF
D gene: .
V gene: TRBV29-1
J gene: TRBJ2-6
clone size: once
CDR3 length: 17

CDR3 DNA: TGTGCCAGCAGCTCAACAGGGTATTGGGAGCAGTACTTC
CDR3 protein: CASSSTGYWEQYF
D gene: .
V gene: TRBV5-5
J gene: TRBJ2-7
clone size: .
CDR3 length: 13

CDR3 DNA: TGTGCCAGCAGCGAACAGGTTGGAGGGGGAGCTCAGGAGCAGTTCTTC
CDR3 protein: CASSEQVGGGAQEQFF
D gene: .
V gene: TRBV7-8
J gene: TRBJ2-1
clone size: .
CDR3 length: 16

CDR3 DNA: TGTGCCAGCAGTCCGCGACTAGCGGGAAGGTACGAGCAGTACTTC
CDR3 protein: CASSPRLAGRYEQYF
D gene: TRBD2
V gene: TRBV28
J gene: TRBJ2-7
clone size: .
CDR3 length: 15

CDR3 DNA: TGCGCCAGCAGCCAAGATTGGACATCTTACGAGCAGTACTTC
CDR3 protein: CASSQDWTSYEQYF
D gene: .
V gene: TRBV4-3
J gene: TRBJ2-7
clone size: .
CDR3 length: 14

CDR3 DNA: TGCAGCGTTGAAGGGGGAGGTAATGAAAAACTGTTTTTT
CDR3 protein: CSVEGGGNEKLFF
D gene: .
V gene: TRBV29-1
J gene: TRBJ1-4
clone size: .
CDR3 length: 13

CDR3 DNA: TGCAGTGCTAGCAGTCAAGAGACCCAGTACTTC
CDR3 protein: CSASSQETQYF
D gene: .
V gene: TRBV20-1
J gene: TRBJ2-5
clone size: .
CDR3 length: 11

CDR3 DNA: TGCGCCAGCAGCCGACACCGGGACACAACTTACGAGCAGTACTTC
CDR3 protein: CASSRHRDTTYEQYF
D gene: .
V gene: TRBV4-3
J gene: TRBJ2-7
clone size: .
CDR3 length: 15

CDR3 DNA: TGCGCCAGCAGCTTGGGTAGCGGGAGCGATGAGCAGTTCTTC
CDR3 protein: CASSLGSGSDEQFF
D gene: TRBD2
V gene: TRBV5-1
J gene: TRBJ2-1
clone size: once
CDR3 length: 14

CDR3 DNA: TGTGCCAGCAGTTTCGGGTATCGGAGGAACACTGAAGCTTTCTTT
CDR3 protein: CASSFGYRRNTEAFF
D gene: .
V gene: TRBV28
J gene: TRBJ1-1
clone size: .
CDR3 length: 15

CDR3 DNA: TGTGCCAGCAGCCAAAGAGGCCCGATCCGCGACACTGAAGCTTTCTTT
CDR3 protein: CASSQRGPIRDTEAFF
D gene: .
V gene: TRBV11-2
J gene: TRBJ1-1
clone size: .
CDR3 length: 16

CDR3 DNA: TGTGCCAGTATCGGCCTGAGCTCTGGAAACACCATATATTTT
CDR3 protein: CASIGLSSGNTIYF
D gene: .
V gene: TRBV19
J gene: TRBJ1-3
clone size: .
CDR3 length: 14

CDR3 DNA: TGTGCCAGTACAGGGGGAACTGGCTACACCTTC
CDR3 protein: CASTGGTGYTF
D gene: TRBD1
V gene: TRBV19
J gene: TRBJ1-2
clone size: .
CDR3 length: 11

CDR3 DNA: TGTGCCAGCAGTGATTACACTAATCAGCCCCAGCATTTT
CDR3 protein: CASSDYTNQPQHF
D gene: .
V gene: TRBV2
J gene: TRBJ1-5
clone size: .
CDR3 length: 13

CDR3 DNA: TGTGCCAGCAGATCCTCCGGGCTAAGCTCCTACGAGCAGTACTTC
CDR3 protein: CASRSSGLSSYEQYF
D gene: .
V gene: TRBV6-5
J gene: TRBJ2-7
clone size: .
CDR3 length: 15

CDR3 DNA: TGCGCCAGCAGCTTAGGCGGGAGGAGTGAGCAGTTCTTC
CDR3 protein: CASSLGGRSEQFF
D gene: TRBD2
V gene: TRBV5-1
J gene: TRBJ2-1
clone size: .
CDR3 length: 13

CDR3 DNA: TGTGCCAGCAGCGTAGGAGACCCCTACAGGGCTGAGCAGTTCTTC
CDR3 protein: CASSVGDPYRAEQFF
D gene: .
V gene: TRBV9
J gene: TRBJ2-1
clone size: .
CDR3 length: 15

CDR3 DNA: TGTGCCAGCAGCTCCCCGCCTGAGCCCCAGCATTTT
CDR3 protein: CASSSPPEPQHF
D gene: .
V gene: TRBV7-8
J gene: TRBJ1-5
clone size: few
CDR3 length: 12

CDR3 DNA: TGTGCTAGCAGCTTAGGGCAGCAAGAGACCCAGTACTTC
CDR3 protein: CASSLGQQETQYF
D gene: .
V gene: TRBV7-7
J gene: TRBJ2-5
clone size: .
CDR3 length: 13

CDR3 DNA: TGTGCCAGCAACCTTCACAGCTCTGGAAACACCATATATTTT
CDR3 protein: CASNLHSSGNTIYF
D gene: .
V gene: TRBV6-1
J gene: TRBJ1-3
clone size: .
CDR3 length: 14

CDR3 DNA: TGTGCCAGCAGTTCCACTGCACAGGGAGACACCATATATTTT
CDR3 protein: CASSSTAQGDTIYF
D gene: .
V gene: TRBV9
J gene: TRBJ1-3
clone size: .
CDR3 length: 14

CDR3 DNA: TGCGCCAGCAGCCAAACGATAAGCGGGACGGGGCCAGATACGCAGTATTTT
CDR3 protein: CASSQTISGTGPDTQYF
D gene: TRBD2
V gene: TRBV4-3
J gene: TRBJ2-3
clone size: .
CDR3 length: 17

CDR3 DNA: TGTGCCAGCAGCGGACCCCTTAATAGCGAGCAGTACTTC
CDR3 protein: CASSGPLNSEQYF
D gene: .
V gene: TRBV2
J gene: TRBJ2-7
clone size: .
CDR3 length: 13

CDR3 DNA: TGTGCCACCAGCTCAACTAGAGCGGGGCACTACAATGAGCAGTTCTTC
CDR3 protein: CATSSTRAGHYNEQFF
D gene: TRBD2
V gene: TRBV15
J gene: TRBJ2-1
clone size: .
CDR3 length: 16

CDR3 DNA: TGTGCCATCAGTGAGTCGGAGGTTGGCACAGATACGCAGTATTTT
CDR3 protein: CAISESEVGTDTQYF
D gene: .
V gene: TRBV10-3
J gene: TRBJ2-3
clone size: .
CDR3 length: 15

CDR3 DNA: TGTGCCAGCAGTGTGGAGGTTCAGGGGCCGGTTGAGCAGTTCTTC
CDR3 protein: CASSVEVQGPVEQFF
D gene: .
V gene: TRBV2
J gene: TRBJ2-1
clone size: .
CDR3 length: 15

CDR3 DNA: TGTGCCAGCAGCTTAGTTGGGGGCGACTACGAGCAGTACTTC
CDR3 protein: CASSLVGGDYEQYF
D gene: .
V gene: TRBV11-2
J gene: TRBJ2-7
clone size: .
CDR3 length: 14

CDR3 DNA: TGTGCCATAGCAGAACCGAACACCGGGGAGCTGTTTTTT
CDR3 protein: CAIAEPNTGELFF
D gene: .
V gene: TRBV6-5
J gene: TRBJ2-2
clone size: .
CDR3 length: 13

CDR3 DNA: TGTGCCAGCAGCCCCGGGACAGGGAATACCTACGAGCAGTACTTC
CDR3 protein: CASSPGTGNTYEQYF
D gene: TRBD1
V gene: TRBV7-9
J gene: TRBJ2-7
clone size: .
CDR3 length: 15

CDR3 DNA: TGTGCCAGCAGCGTGAGCACCGGGGAGCTGTTTTTT
CDR3 protein: CASSVSTGELFF
D gene: .
V gene: TRBV7-2
J gene: TRBJ2-2
clone size: .
CDR3 length: 12

CDR3 DNA: TGTGCCAGCAGCTTGGGATCGTCGACTAACGTGTTCTTC
CDR3 protein: CASSLGSSTNVFF
D gene: .
V gene: TRBV5-5
J gene: TRBJ2-1
clone size: .
CDR3 length: 13

CDR3 DNA: TGCAGTGCTAGAGTGAGGAATGAGCAGTTCTTC
CDR3 protein: CSARVRNEQFF
D gene: .
V gene: TRBV20-1
J gene: TRBJ2-1
clone size: .
CDR3 length: 11

CDR3 DNA: TGTGCCACCAGCACCCAGGGGGATCAGCCCCAGCATTTT
CDR3 protein: CATSTQGDQPQHF
D gene: TRBD1
V gene: TRBV15
J gene: TRBJ1-5
clone size: few
CDR3 length: 13